These 31 T cell receptor beta chains were all obtained from the same sample, sequenced in a study of blood T cell repertoires in COVID-19. Assay: immunoSEQ multiplex PCR; the TCRdb copy retains only in-frame clones and omits some. Counted here are around 300,000 clones, roughly 80% occurring once; the ten biggest clones make up around 3.7%. The sequenced sample consisted of peripheral blood. The receptors here all came from a woman between 50 and 59 years old with active or convalescent COVID-19.

V usage is TRBV5-1 and J usage is TRBJ2-3, with D perhaps TRBD1 (8 bases). CDR3 size: 15 residues. V lost 0 bases to trimming and J lost 10 bases, with 18 bases between them. Per the germline V gene, CDR1 is SGHRS and CDR2 is YFSETQ. The CDR3 nucleotides read TGCGCCAGCAGCTTGGGCGGGAGCGAGACAGGGGCGCAGTATTTT. This gives the protein CASSLGGSETGAQYF.

This clone occurred a few times. CDR3 region: CASSLNPGGGQPQHF. CDR3 nucleotide sequence: TGCGCCAGCAGCCTTAACCCAGGGGGCGGTCAGCCCCAGCATTTT. J is TRBJ1-5 and V is TRBV5-1; 8 bases map to TRBD1. This CDR3 comprises 15 residues. Germline V gene sequence: CDR1 SGHRS, CDR2 YFSETQ. Trimming took 4 bases from V and 6 from J; bases not matched to a gene: 9. The full variable domain, in which reference TRBV5-1 and TRBJ1-5 provide the parts outside the CDR3, is KAGVTQTPRYLIKTRGQQVTLSCSPISGHRSVSWYQQTPGQGLQFLFEYFSETQRNKGNFPGRFSGRQFSNSRSEMNVSTLELGDSALYLCASSLNPGGGQPQHFGDGTRLSIL.

The V and J genes are TRBV10-3 and TRBJ2-1, with 8 bases that match TRBD2. Trimming at V came to 4 bases and at J to 4 bases, leaving 6 bases not matched to a gene. Germline values: CDR1 ENHRY, CDR2 SYGVKD. The CDR3 loop spans 15 amino acids. The CDR3 DNA is TGTGCCATCAGTGGTCTAGCGGGCCTTTACAATGAGCAGTTCTTC. Translation: CAISGLAGLYNEQFF.

This chain connects TRBV4-2 to TRBJ2-3; 12 nucleotides line up with TRBD2. CDR3 length: 15 residues. J gave up 3 bases and V 4 bases, and 2 bases lay outside the gene matches. Germline lookup yields CDR1 LGHNA and CDR2 YNFKEQ. CDR3 sequence (DNA): TGTGCCAGCAGCCCACTAGCGGGAGGAACAGATACGCAGTATTTT. This translates into CASSPLAGGTDTQYF.

The chain couples TRBV6-6 to TRBJ2-3; D remains unclear. Trimming removed 10 bases from V and 3 bases from J, with 14 bases in between. CDR1 is MNHNY, CDR2 SVGAGI, per germline (reference sequence). This CDR3 comprises 13 residues. CDR3 DNA sequence: TGTGCCACCTACAGATCAGTGACAGATACGCAGTATTTT. Amino acids: CATYRSVTDTQYF.

The V gene is TRBV6-5, the J gene TRBJ2-1, with 9 bases lining up with TRBD2. The length of the CDR3 is 16 residues. CDR1 is MNHEY and CDR2 is SVGAGI in the germline V gene. V dropped 4 bases and J dropped 4; count of bases not matched to a gene: 8. The DNA of the CDR3 is TGTGCCAGCAGTTTTCCTAGCGGGATAGGTTACAATGAGCAGTTCTTC. This encodes CASSFPSGIGYNEQFF.

V and J are TRBV5-1 and TRBJ1-1, with 8 bases that match TRBD1. V gave up 4 bases and J gave up 4 bases; unmatched junction bases: 9. The germline V gene has CDR1 SGHRS and CDR2 YFSETQ. The length of the CDR3 is 15 residues. This CDR3 reads CASSPERTGSTEAFF. The CDR3 DNA follows: TGCGCCAGCAGCCCCGAACGGACAGGGTCCACTGAAGCTTTCTTT. The complete variable domain, with remaining parts taken from reference TRBV5-1 and TRBJ1-1, reads KAGVTQTPRYLIKTRGQQVTLSCSPISGHRSVSWYQQTPGQGLQFLFEYFSETQRNKGNFPGRFSGRQFSNSRSEMNVSTLELGDSALYLCASSPERTGSTEAFFGQGTRLTVV.

This clone was detected only once. The chain has TRBV9 and TRBJ1-6; TRBD1 is a possible D gene (5 bases). V shed 3 bases and J shed 10 bases, with 17 bases lying between them. CDR1 and CDR2 from the germline V gene are SGDLS and YYNGEE. CDR3 size: 15 residues. The CDR3 is CASSAYTGGFSPLHF. The CDR3 DNA reads TGTGCCAGCAGCGCCTACACGGGGGGGTTCTCACCCCTCCACTTT.

The gene calls are TRBV15 and TRBJ1-2, with 7 positions matching TRBD1. The length of the CDR3 is 14 residues. Per the germline V gene, CDR1 is LNHNV and CDR2 is YYDKDF (reference sequence). The trim removed 5 bases at V and 2 bases at J, leaving 5 bases unmatched. The CDR3: CATSPRGGNYGYTF. In DNA, the CDR3 is TGTGCCACCAGCCCCCGAGGGGGCAACTATGGCTACACCTTC.

This clone was recorded only once. The chain employs TRBV6-5 and TRBJ2-3; 7 nucleotides agree with TRBD1. V shed 3 bases, J shed 5 bases, and the junction held 5 bases outside the gene matches. The length of the CDR3 is 14 residues. CDR1 is MNHEY, CDR2 SVGAGI, per germline. CDR3 amino acids: CASSYLGGGDTQYF. The CDR3 DNA reads as TGTGCCAGCAGTTATCTAGGGGGCGGAGATACGCAGTATTTT.

This chain links TRBV5-1 with TRBJ2-1; 11 bases fit TRBD2. CDR1 SGHRS and CDR2 YFSETQ come from the germline V gene. Trimming at V came to 3 bases and at J to 0 bases, leaving 11 bases not matched to a gene. The CDR3 is 19 amino acids. The CDR3 region has the DNA TGCGCCAGCAGCTGGGGGGCTAGCGGGAGGACCAGCTCCTACAATGAGCAGTTCTTC. It encodes CASSWGASGRTSSYNEQFF.

V usage is TRBV11-2 and J usage is TRBJ1-1; TRBD1 agrees at 8 bases. J gave up 10 bases and V 5 bases, and 3 bases lay outside the gene matches. The CDR3 is 11 amino acids. Germline CDR1 is SGHAT and CDR2 is FQNNGV. In DNA form, the CDR3 reads TGTGCCAGCAGCCTGGGGACAGGAGCTTTCTTT. Translation: CASSLGTGAFF.

The chain employs TRBV18 and TRBJ1-2, with D possibly matching TRBD1 (5 bases). Trimming shortened V by 3 bases and J by 8 bases, and 19 bases separated the two germline ends. The CDR3 is 15 amino acids. Germline CDR1 reads KGHSH; CDR2 reads LQKENI. The CDR3 sequence: CASSPQGLLIDGYTF. The CDR3 DNA follows: TGTGCCAGCTCACCCCAGGGACTGCTTATAGACGGCTACACCTTC.

The genes are TRBV3-1 (or the pseudogene TRBV3-2) and TRBJ2-3; D remains ambiguous. Trimming removed 4 bases from V and 4 bases from J, with 12 bases in between. The V gene's germline CDR1 is LGHDT and CDR2 YNNKEL (reference sequence). CDR3 length: 14 amino acids. The CDR3 spells CASSRVVEADTQYF. The CDR3 DNA reads as TGTGCCAGCAGCCGCGTAGTAGAGGCAGATACGCAGTATTTT.

The gene calls are TRBV13 and TRBJ1-5, with D perhaps TRBD1 (5 bases). Trimming removed 3 bases at V and 5 bases at J, with 8 bases between. The CDR3 consists of 13 residues. CDR1 is PRHDT, CDR2 FYEKMQ, per germline (reference sequence). CDR3 in DNA: TGTGCCAGCAGCTTGGGCAGGGATCAGCCCCAGCATTTT. This sequence encodes CASSLGRDQPQHF. The complete variable domain, with remaining parts taken from reference TRBV13 and TRBJ1-5, reads AAGVIQSPRHLIKEKRETATLKCYPIPRHDTVYWYQQGPGQDPQFLISFYEKMQSDKGSIPDRFSAQQFSDYHSELNMSSLELGDSALYFCASSLGRDQPQHFGDGTRLSIL.

V and J are TRBV28 and TRBJ1-2; TRBD1 might be the D (5 bases). Germline V gene sequence: CDR1 MDHEN, CDR2 SYDVKM. CDR3 length: 14 amino acids. With 6 bases removed from V and 8 bases from J, the gap between germline ends came to 19 bases. The DNA for the CDR3 is TGTGCCAGCAGCTGGAGGGGTAAAGGGGAAGGCTACACCTTC. The encoded protein is CASSWRGKGEGYTF.

V gene TRBV6-4 combines with J gene TRBJ1-3; D perhaps matches TRBD1 (6 bases). Germline V gene lookup returns CDR1 MRHNA and CDR2 SNTAGT. The CDR3 covers 13 residues. Between the trimmed V and J ends, which lost 3 bases and 4 bases, there was a span of 7 bases. The CDR3 sequence is CASSEGAGNTIYF. In DNA form, the CDR3 reads TGTGCCAGCAGTGAGGGGGCCGGAAACACCATATATTTT.

The V and J genes are TRBV5-8 and TRBJ1-5; the match to TRBD1 covers 8 bases. The CDR3 spans 15 residues. The trim removed 0 bases at V and 5 bases at J, leaving 4 bases unmatched. Per the germline V gene, CDR1 is SGHTS and CDR2 is YDEGEE. The DNA for the CDR3 is TGTGCCAGCAGCTTGGACAGGGGGTACGATCAGCCCCAGCATTTT. Translated, it gives CASSLDRGYDQPQHF.

This chain joins TRBV5-1 and TRBJ2-7; 7 bases agree with TRBD1. Unmatched junction bases numbered 5, after V lost 2 bases and J lost 0 bases. The CDR3 extends over 15 amino acids. The germline V gene encodes CDR1 SGHRS and CDR2 YFSETQ. The CDR3 DNA is TGCGCCAGCAGCTTCGGGACAGCCTTCTCCTACGAGCAGTACTTC. This encodes CASSFGTAFSYEQYF.

The V and J genes are TRBV5-1 and TRBJ2-5, with TRBD2 identical over 11 bases. After removal of 4 bases from V and 1 base from J, the junction contained 9 bases not matched to a gene. CDR3 length equals 17 residues. Germline CDR1 SGHRS, CDR2 YFSETQ. As DNA, the CDR3 is TGCGCCAGCAGCCTGGGACTAGCGGACCTCTCCCAAGAGACCCAGTACTTC. Its translation: CASSLGLADLSQETQYF.

J is TRBJ1-2 and V is TRBV7-8; 7 bases line up with TRBD1. Germline CDR1 is SGHVS and CDR2 is FQNEAQ. The length of the CDR3 is 13 residues. V was clipped by 4 bases and J by 6 bases; unmatched bases: 5. DNA of the CDR3: TGTGCCAGCAGCTACGACAGGGCCCATGGCTACACCTTC. It translates to CASSYDRAHGYTF.

The chain joins TRBV11-1 to TRBJ2-3, with D perhaps matching TRBD2 (6 bases). Germline CDR1 is SGHAT and CDR2 is FQDESV (reference sequence). Between the trimmed V and J ends, which lost 3 bases and 0 bases, there was a span of 10 bases. The CDR3 consists of 15 residues. DNA of the CDR3: TGTGCCAGCAGCTTGGTAGCGGTGAGCACAGATACGCAGTATTTT. Translation gives CASSLVAVSTDTQYF.

The chain carries TRBV28 and TRBJ1-3; 8 bases match TRBD1. The V gene end was trimmed by 6 bases and the J gene end by 1 base; junction bases not matched to a gene: 5. The CDR3 sequence is 15 residues long. CDR1 MDHEN and CDR2 SYDVKM come from the germline V gene. CDR3 loop: CASSRDRISGNTIYF. The CDR3, as DNA: TGTGCCAGCAGCCGGGACAGGATTTCTGGAAACACCATATATTTT.

The J gene is TRBJ1-5, the V gene TRBV5-1, with TRBD1 identical over 7 bases. V was pared by 0 bases and J by 4 bases, with 4 bases of the junction left unmatched. Germline CDR1 SGHRS, CDR2 YFSETQ. This CDR3 contains 15 residues. CDR3 in DNA: TGCGCCAGCAGCTTGGACGAGGGGGCTAATCAGCCCCAGCATTTT. Its translation is CASSLDEGANQPQHF. The full variable domain, with the rest looked up from reference TRBV5-1 and TRBJ1-5, is KAGVTQTPRYLIKTRGQQVTLSCSPISGHRSVSWYQQTPGQGLQFLFEYFSETQRNKGNFPGRFSGRQFSNSRSEMNVSTLELGDSALYLCASSLDEGANQPQHFGDGTRLSIL.

The chain carries TRBV5-4 and TRBJ1-1, with D possibly TRBD1 on 6 matching bases. Germline CDR1 is SGHNT and CDR2 is YYREEE (reference sequence). CDR3 length equals 15 residues. Between the trimmed V and J ends, which lost 4 bases and 1 base, there was a span of 14 bases. In DNA form, the CDR3 reads TGTGCCAGCAGCCGTCAAATGGGACAGAACACTGAAGCTTTCTTT. Encoded protein: CASSRQMGQNTEAFF.

V usage is TRBV5-1 and J usage is TRBJ1-4; 8 nucleotides line up with TRBD1. V dropped 4 bases and J dropped 3; count of bases not matched to a gene: 5. Germline V gene sequence: CDR1 SGHRS, CDR2 YFSETQ. This CDR3 is built from 15 residues. The DNA of the CDR3 is TGCGCCAGCAGCCTGGACAGGGTATCTAATGAAAAACTGTTTTTT. Amino acid sequence: CASSLDRVSNEKLFF.

The chain combines TRBV28 with TRBJ1-1; possible D gene TRBD1, 6 bases. V lost 1 base and J lost 5, with 14 bases in between. This CDR3 region has 15 residues. In germline, CDR1 is MDHEN, CDR2 SYDVKM. The CDR3 DNA sequence: TGTGCCAGCAGTTTATATCCGGGAGGGGGTACTGAAGCTTTCTTT. Translating gives CASSLYPGGGTEAFF.

The chain recombines TRBV6-4 with TRBJ2-2; D gene ambiguous. Germline V lookup: CDR1 MRHNA, CDR2 SNTAGT. CDR3 length: 16 amino acids. The V gene lost 4 bases and the J gene lost 0 bases, with 12 bases spanning the gap. The CDR3, as DNA: TGTGCCAGCAGTGTTACGGCCGGAGCGAACACCGGGGAGCTGTTTTTT. Residues: CASSVTAGANTGELFF.

The V call is TRBV5-5, the J call TRBJ2-3; 7 bases align to TRBD1. The CDR3 is made up of 16 amino acids. After removal of 0 bases from V and 4 bases from J, the junction contained 8 bases not matched to a gene. Looked up from germline, CDR1 is SGHKS and CDR2 is YYEKEE (reference sequence). CDR3: CASSLEGALRSDTQYF. The CDR3 bases are TGTGCCAGCAGCTTGGAGGGGGCACTAAGGTCAGATACGCAGTATTTT.

This CDR3 reads CASRTEQTDTQYF. The CDR3 DNA reads TGCGCCAGCCGGACAGAACAAACAGATACGCAGTATTTT. The chain couples TRBV5-1 to TRBJ2-3, with D tentatively TRBD1 (6 bases). Germline CDR1 and CDR2: SGHRS and YFSETQ. The V gene lost 7 bases and the J gene lost 3 bases, with 12 bases spanning the gap. This CDR3 is 13 amino acids long.

V gene TRBV6-5 combines with J gene TRBJ1-2; D ambiguous. The V gene lost 6 bases and the J gene lost 3 bases, with 14 bases spanning the gap. Germline V gene lookup returns CDR1 MNHEY and CDR2 SVGAGI. The CDR3 totals 14 residues. The CDR3 reads CASRKGRGDYGYTF. CDR3 nucleotides: TGTGCCAGCAGAAAAGGACGGGGAGACTATGGCTACACCTTC.